Sequencing of this TCR beta chain was carried out in a study of T cell repertoires in cytomegalovirus infection. Study-wide context: Epitope selection comprised recently identified HLA-C-restricted CMV epitopes and well-studied HLA-B-restricted CMV epitopes. Matching HLA type and CMV infection were both indicated by public TCR beta signatures.

TCRdb recomputed calls from the reads with MiXCR, one row per CDR3 protein. The sample consists of about 350,000 distinct CDR3 sequences, about 32% of them appearing once. On this clonotype itself: The target antigen is unknown.

Study-level findings and limits: HLA-C-restricted CMV clonotypes gave the most frequent clonotype in two of eight donors. Cumulative public TCR beta family frequency identified CMV carriers with the relevant HLA.

V was pared by 1 base and J by 16 bases, with 4 bases of the junction left unmatched. Germline loops: CDR1 SEHNR, CDR2 FQNEAQ (reference sequence). The CDR3 loop spans 11 amino acids. This sequence originates from a human donor in good health (CMV status not recorded). Some clones in this sample may be carry-over from other donors' samples. The chain uses TRBV7-9 and TRBJ2-1; 7 positions match TRBD1. The specimen was cultured PBMCs, collected from culture after CMV antigen stimulation. The CDR3 loop reads CASSLEQGRFF. As DNA, the CDR3 is TGTGCCAGCAGCTTAGAACAGGGGCGCTTCTTC.